This T cell receptor (beta chain) appears in the sequencing data of a study of blood T cell repertoires in COVID-19. The wider study: Acute and convalescent COVID-19 samples came from the United States, Italy and Spain. In each case, the material was cDNA or gDNA derived from T cells, B-cell-depleted T cells, or PBMCs.

V trimming: 5 bases; J trimming: 13 bases; junction bases outside the gene matches: 9. CDR3 size: 14 residues. Germline loops: CDR1 SGHTA, CDR2 FQGNSA. Authors' data handling: Counts of nucleated cells, estimated from reference gene primer amplification, were obtained. Sequenced by immunoSEQ multiplex PCR; TCRdb stores in-frame clones only, minus some. The V and J calls and clone size come from that table; D and trimming were worked out from the DNA. Here the sample spans about 270,000 clones, approximately 88% being singletons. The chain combines TRBV7-2 with TRBJ2-1; 12 bases are a match to TRBD2. The receptor was isolated from a human donor with COVID-19, enrolled during active disease. The donor label of this sample is uncertain. The sample consisted of peripheral blood. This CDR3 is CASSPRTSGTHQFF. The CDR3 region has the DNA TGTGCCAGCAGCCCCCGGACTAGCGGGACGCATCAGTTCTTC. Drawing the rest from reference TRBV7-2 and TRBJ2-1, the complete variable domain is GAGVSQSPSNKVTEKGKDVELRCDPISGHTALYWYRQSLGQGLEFLIYFQGNSAPDKSGLPSDRFSAERTGGSVSTLTIQRTQQEDSAVYLCASSPRTSGTHQFFGPGTRLTVL.